The next 29 T cell receptor beta chains were all read from a single sample in a study of blood T cell repertoires in COVID-19. The protocol was immunoSEQ multiplex PCR, while the TCRdb copy is restricted to in-frame clones and leaves out a portion. The data contain under 250,000 clones, 80% to 85% of them seen just once; the ten biggest clones take up about 1.5%. Sequencing used peripheral blood. The origin of the receptors is a woman in her thirties or forties who had recovered from COVID-19.

The J gene is TRBJ2-4, the V gene TRBV5-8; D is unresolved. Trimming cost V 10 bases and J 7 bases, with 24 bases left between them. The CDR3 is made up of 15 amino acids. The germline gives CDR1 SGHTS, CDR2 YDEGEE. Here the CDR3 DNA reads TGTGCCCCAGGCACTGGGTTTGACGTATCGAACATTCAGTACTTC. It codes for CAPGTGFDVSNIQYF.

The chain couples TRBV19 to TRBJ1-6; D might be TRBD1 (6 bases). The CDR3 loop spans 17 amino acids. The germline CDR1 and CDR2 sequences are LNHDA and SQIVND (reference sequence). The germline V and J ends were trimmed by 4 bases and 0 bases, with 13 bases remaining between them. This CDR3 reads CASSTTGISSYNSPLHF. CDR3 nucleotide sequence: TGTGCCAGTAGTACGACAGGAATTAGCTCCTATAATTCACCCCTCCACTTT.

The J gene is TRBJ2-3, the V gene TRBV2; 8 bases align to TRBD1. The CDR3 totals 13 residues. The germline gives CDR1 SNHLY, CDR2 FYNNEI. V trimming: 11 bases; J trimming: 4 bases; junction bases outside the gene matches: 8. The CDR3 sequence: CAGQGEFADTQYF. In nucleotides, the CDR3 is TGTGCCGGACAGGGCGAATTTGCAGATACGCAGTATTTT. Using reference TRBV2 and TRBJ2-3 for the parts outside the CDR3, the full variable domain is EPEVTQTPSHQVTQMGQEVILRCVPISNHLYFYWYRQILGQKVEFLVSFYNNEISEKSEIFDDQFSVERPDGSNFTLKIRSTKLEDSAMYFCAGQGEFADTQYFGPGTRLTVL.

This rearrangement joins TRBV5-5 to TRBJ1-1; D is unclear. Trimming shortened V by 5 bases and J by 0 bases, and 8 bases separated the two germline ends. CDR1 and CDR2 (germline): SGHKS, YYEKEE (reference sequence). The CDR3 has 13 residues. This chain's CDR3 is CASRVALNTEAFF. Here the CDR3 DNA reads TGTGCCAGCAGGGTAGCCCTGAACACTGAAGCTTTCTTT.

V gene TRBV5-1 combines with J gene TRBJ2-2, with D perhaps matching TRBD2 (5 bases). CDR1 is SGHRS, CDR2 YFSETQ, per germline. The ends were cut back, 6 bases at V and 1 base at J, with 13 bases in the middle. The CDR3 has 15 residues. CDR3 residues: CASNSVGKNTGELFF. The CDR3, as DNA: TGCGCCAGCAACTCCGTCGGGAAGAACACCGGGGAGCTGTTTTTT.

Of note for this clone: One end of the junction does not line up with germline, which may come from a read error. CDR3: CASGGGLF. CDR3 nucleotides: TGTGCCTCCGGGGGGGGTCTCTTC. The chain links TRBV28 to TRBJ1-2, with a weak D call TRBD1 (5 bases). CDR3 size: 8 residues. Germline V gives CDR1 MDHEN, CDR2 SYDVKM.

The V and J genes are TRBV7-9 and TRBJ1-2; D is ambiguous. Per the germline V gene, CDR1 is SEHNR and CDR2 is FQNEAQ (reference sequence). The CDR3 has 14 amino acids. Trimming took 5 bases from V and 8 from J, leaving 18 bases between them. Here the CDR3 reads CASSLREGAGGYTF. CDR3 coding DNA: TGTGCCAGCAGCCTGCGGGAGGGAGCCGGCGGCTACACCTTC.

The chain uses TRBV14 and TRBJ1-1; D not resolved. Trimming removed 3 bases from V and 3 bases from J, with 11 bases in between. Germline V gives CDR1 SGHDN, CDR2 FVKESK. The CDR3 consists of 14 residues. CDR3 in amino acids: CASSQYTGYTEAFF. In nucleotides, the CDR3 is TGTGCCAGCAGCCAGTACACGGGGTACACTGAAGCTTTCTTT.

The chain is built from TRBV4-1 and TRBJ1-5, with D tentatively TRBD1 (5 bases). The V gene lost 0 bases and the J gene lost 9 bases, with 9 bases spanning the gap. This CDR3 region has 13 residues. The germline CDR1 and CDR2 sequences are MGHRA and YSYEKL. CDR3 in DNA: TGCGCCAGCAGCCAAGAAGGGGTATGGCCCCAGCATTTT. Its translation is CASSQEGVWPQHF.

This clone came up once. The genes are TRBV6-1 and TRBJ1-5; TRBD1 aligns across 8 bases. Germline assignment: CDR1 MNHNS and CDR2 SASEGT. The length of the CDR3 is 15 residues. With V trimmed by 3 bases and J by 0 bases, 1 base remained unmatched. Here the CDR3 DNA reads TGTGCCAGCAGTGACAGGGGGCGTAGCAATCAGCCCCAGCATTTT. Its translation is CASSDRGRSNQPQHF.

This chain links TRBV28 with TRBJ2-2, with TRBD1 matching over 7 bases. The V segment lost 6 bases and the J segment 0 bases; nucleotides outside the gene matches: 7. CDR1 MDHEN and CDR2 SYDVKM come from the germline V gene. This CDR3 contains 16 residues. This CDR3 reads CASSTLGTANTGELFF. The DNA for the CDR3 is TGTGCCAGCAGCACACTCGGGACAGCGAACACCGGGGAGCTGTTTTTT.

This clone was seen more than once but under ten times. The chain combines TRBV2 with TRBJ1-5; possibly TRBD1 for D (5 bases). CDR1 is SNHLY, CDR2 FYNNEI, per germline. V lost 7 bases, J lost 5 bases, and 12 bases lay in between. The length of the CDR3 is 13 residues. The CDR3 nucleotides read TGTGCCAGCAAAGGGAGGGGCGATCAGCCCCAGCATTTT. Its protein is CASKGRGDQPQHF.

V gene TRBV4-1 combines with J gene TRBJ1-2; D is perhaps TRBD1 (5 bases). Germline CDR1 is MGHRA and CDR2 is YSYEKL. The CDR3 spans 15 residues. The ends were cut back, 0 bases at V and 3 bases at J, with 11 bases in the middle. CDR3 bases: TGCGCCAGCAGCCAAGAGGGAAGGGACTACTATGGCTACACCTTC. Translation gives CASSQEGRDYYGYTF.

The CDR3, as DNA: TGTGCCAGCAGCTTGGGACAGGGCCGTAACTATGGCTACACCTTC. The encoded protein is CASSLGQGRNYGYTF. The rearrangement links TRBV7-9 to TRBJ1-2; 9 bases map to TRBD1. From germline, CDR1 is SEHNR and CDR2 FQNEAQ (reference sequence). The length of the CDR3 is 15 residues. Trimming took 3 bases from V and 1 from J; bases not matched to a gene: 3.

The rearrangement uses TRBV7-6 and TRBJ1-1, with 10 bases that match TRBD1. Germline V lookup: CDR1 SGHVS, CDR2 FNYEAQ. The CDR3 spans 16 residues. The J segment lost 0 bases and the V segment lost 4 bases, leaving 5 bases of the junction unmatched. CDR3 protein: CASSSRDRGLNTEAFF. The CDR3 DNA reads TGTGCCAGCAGCTCTCGTGACAGGGGGCTGAACACTGAAGCTTTCTTT.

The chain couples TRBV5-1 to TRBJ2-2; maybe TRBD1 (6 bases). The CDR3 totals 16 residues. Germline V lookup: CDR1 SGHRS, CDR2 YFSETQ. With 3 bases removed from V and 1 base from J, the gap between germline ends came to 13 bases. The CDR3 nucleotides are TGCGCCAGCAGCTCCCGGGACACCCGGAACACCGGGGAGCTGTTTTTT. This encodes CASSSRDTRNTGELFF.

This chain links TRBV6-5 with TRBJ2-7; a weak D match, TRBD1 (5 bases). Germline CDR1 MNHEY, CDR2 SVGAGI. The CDR3 loop spans 13 amino acids. V lost 7 bases, J lost 5 bases, and 15 bases lay in between. In nucleotides, the CDR3 is TGTGCCAGCACTTCCTGGGGCGAGGACGAGCAGTACTTC. This codes for CASTSWGEDEQYF.

CDR3 nucleotides: TGTGCCAGCAGTAGCTCGTTAGCGAACACTGAAGCTTTCTTT. Amino acids: CASSSSLANTEAFF. The chain joins TRBV2 to TRBJ1-1, with D uncertain. Germline assignment: CDR1 SNHLY and CDR2 FYNNEI. V shed 5 bases and J shed 1 base, with 11 bases lying between them. The length of the CDR3 is 14 residues.

The J gene is TRBJ1-2, the V gene TRBV6-1; a possible D gene is TRBD1 (6 bases). This CDR3 has 17 residues. The V end lost 0 bases, the J end lost 1 base, and 15 bases lay between the germline ends. Germline V gives CDR1 MNHNS, CDR2 SASEGT. The CDR3 DNA follows: TGTGCCAGCAGTGAAGCGCTTGGGGGCAGGAGTAACTATGGCTACACCTTC. Protein: CASSEALGGRSNYGYTF.

The rearrangement joins TRBV28 to TRBJ1-5; 7 bases are a match to TRBD1. Looked up from germline, CDR1 is MDHEN and CDR2 is SYDVKM. This CDR3 has 17 residues. The ends lost 3 bases at V and 3 bases at J; junction bases unmatched: 11. The CDR3 region is CASSFPKRDSLNQPQHF. CDR3 nucleotides: TGTGCCAGCAGTTTCCCCAAACGGGACAGTCTCAATCAGCCCCAGCATTTT. Full variable domain (remainder filled in from reference TRBV28 and TRBJ1-5): DVKVTQSSRYLVKRTGEKVFLECVQDMDHENMFWYRQDPGLGLRLIYFSYDVKMKEKGDIPEGYSVSREKKERFSLILESASTNQTSMYLCASSFPKRDSLNQPQHFGDGTRLSIL.

The chain couples TRBV7-3 to TRBJ2-1; possibly TRBD2 for D (5 bases). The CDR3 sequence is 13 residues long. Trimming took off 6 bases at V and 10 bases at J, with 16 bases between the two ends. The germline gives CDR1 SGHTA, CDR2 FQGTGA. The CDR3 DNA reads TGTGCCAGCAGTCCAGATCGAGAGCGGGAGCAGTTCTTC. Protein product: CASSPDREREQFF. Full variable domain (rest looked up from reference TRBV7-3 and TRBJ2-1): GAGVSQTPSNKVTEKGKYVELRCDPISGHTALYWYRQSLGQGPEFLIYFQGTGAADDSGLPNDRFFAVRPEGSVSTLKIQRTERGDSAVYLCASSPDREREQFFGPGTRLTVL.

The chain links TRBV7-2 to TRBJ1-3; no firm D call. Germline V gene lookup returns CDR1 SGHTA and CDR2 FQGNSA. Trimming shortened V by 5 bases and J by 4 bases, and 12 bases separated the two germline ends. The length of the CDR3 is 14 residues. The CDR3 sequence is CASSPSMRGNTIYF. The CDR3 nucleotides are TGTGCCAGCAGCCCTTCCATGAGAGGAAACACCATATATTTT. Complete variable domain (other parts from reference TRBV7-2 and TRBJ1-3): GAGVSQSPSNKVTEKGKDVELRCDPISGHTALYWYRQSLGQGLEFLIYFQGNSAPDKSGLPSDRFSAERTGGSVSTLTIQRTQQEDSAVYLCASSPSMRGNTIYFGEGSWLTVV.

The chain links TRBV7-8 to TRBJ1-2; D ambiguous. CDR3 length: 15 amino acids. Trimming took 1 base from V and 5 from J, leaving 14 bases between them. The germline CDR1 and CDR2 sequences are SGHVS and FQNEAQ. The CDR3 DNA sequence: TGTGCCAGCAGCTTAGGAGGGTACGGAGAGTATGGCTACACCTTC. This translates into CASSLGGYGEYGYTF.

The V and J genes are TRBV3-1 (or the pseudogene TRBV3-2) and TRBJ2-1; no clear D gene. Germline V CDR1 and CDR2: LGHDT, YNNKEL (reference sequence). The CDR3 is 15 amino acids. The V end was cut by 4 bases, the J end by 0 bases, with 10 bases between. CDR3 loop: CASSPFASSYNEQFF. As DNA, the CDR3 is TGTGCCAGCAGCCCCTTCGCGAGCTCCTACAATGAGCAGTTCTTC.

CDR3 residues: CAWSVAGRNTIYF. Written as DNA, the CDR3 is TGTGCCTGGAGTGTAGCAGGTCGAAACACCATATATTTT. V usage is TRBV30 and J usage is TRBJ1-3; D ambiguous. CDR3 length: 13 amino acids. Trimming took 0 bases from V and 5 from J, leaving 8 bases between them. CDR1 GTSNPN and CDR2 SVGIG come from the germline V gene (reference sequence). Based on the CDR3 plus reference TRBV30 and TRBJ1-3, the full variable domain is SQTIHQWPATLVQPVGSPLSLECTVEGTSNPNLYWYRQAAGRGLQLLFYSVGIGQISSEVPQNLSASRPQDRQFILSSKKLLLSDSGFYLCAWSVAGRNTIYFGEGSWLTVV.

J is TRBJ2-7 and V is TRBV28, with 9 bases matching TRBD2. CDR1 is MDHEN, CDR2 SYDVKM, per germline. The J segment lost 5 bases and the V segment lost 5 bases, leaving 4 bases of the junction unmatched. The CDR3 is 13 residues long. The CDR3: CASSAGGPHEQYF. The CDR3 DNA sequence: TGTGCCAGCAGTGCGGGGGGGCCCCACGAGCAGTACTTC.

This clone was counted between two and nine times. This chain uses TRBV6-5 with TRBJ1-1, with a possible D match to TRBD1 (5 bases). Between the trimmed V and J ends, which lost 0 bases and 3 bases, there was a span of 11 bases. Germline loops: CDR1 MNHEY, CDR2 SVGAGI. This CDR3 is built from 15 residues. CDR3 sequence (DNA): TGTGCCAGCAGTTACTCTGGGGCGGCGTACACTGAAGCTTTCTTT. As protein: CASSYSGAAYTEAFF.

The chain couples TRBV5-4 to TRBJ1-1, with 7 bases aligning to TRBD1. The germline V gene encodes CDR1 SGHNT and CDR2 YYREEE (reference sequence). This CDR3 is built from 13 residues. J was trimmed by 5 bases and V by 4 bases; bases with no gene match: 5. CDR3: CASSRDSQTEAFF. The CDR3 DNA reads as TGTGCCAGCAGCAGGGACAGTCAAACTGAAGCTTTCTTT.

The rearrangement links TRBV19 to TRBJ2-5, with D possibly being TRBD2 (7 bases). Germline loops: CDR1 LNHDA, CDR2 SQIVND (reference sequence). The CDR3 sequence is 17 residues long. V shed 5 bases and J shed 1 base, with 20 bases lying between them. Written as DNA, the CDR3 is TGTGCCAGTAGTTCCCCCGGGGAGGGGGAGATCCAAGAGACCCAGTACTTC. Amino acids: CASSSPGEGEIQETQYF.